The 26 T cell receptor beta chains below all came from one sample that was sequenced in a study of OX40 agonist ivuxolimab in advanced cancers. The protocol was immunoSEQ multiplex PCR, while the TCRdb copy is restricted to in-frame clones and leaves out a portion. The table lists about 26,000 clones, approximately 90% of them singletons, with 15% to 20% in the top ten. The sample here was CD4+ or CD8+ T cells sorted from blood, taken in a trial of the OX40 agonist ivuxolimab. The receptors originated from an adult with an advanced solid tumor such as melanoma, head and neck, liver or kidney cancer.

The chain joins TRBV30 to TRBJ2-7; D uncertain. Germline assignment: CDR1 GTSNPN and CDR2 SVGIG (reference sequence). This CDR3 is 13 amino acids long. The V end lost 5 bases, the J end lost 1 base, and 12 bases lay between the germline ends. The CDR3 region has the DNA TGTGCCTGGGAAAAGGACGGATCCTACGAGCAGTACTTC. It is translated as CAWEKDGSYEQYF.

The chain links TRBV27 to TRBJ2-7, with D possibly TRBD2 on 6 matching bases. The ends were cut back, 5 bases at V and 2 bases at J, with 16 bases in the middle. Germline assignment: CDR1 MNHEY and CDR2 SMNVEV (reference sequence). This CDR3 is built from 15 residues. The CDR3 coding sequence is TGTGCCAGCAGTCCTTATAGCGGAACCGCCTACGAGCAGTACTTC. Protein sequence: CASSPYSGTAYEQYF.

The gene calls are TRBV7-9 and TRBJ1-1; weak D call: TRBD1 (5 bases). V lost 1 base, J lost 4 bases, and 10 bases lay in between. The V gene's germline CDR1 is SEHNR and CDR2 FQNEAQ (reference sequence). The CDR3 has 14 amino acids. The CDR3 bases are TGTGCCAGCAGCTTAGGCGGGGCGAGCACTGAAGCTTTCTTT. Protein sequence: CASSLGGASTEAFF.

The chain is built from TRBV5-5 and TRBJ1-1; D unresolved. CDR3 length: 14 amino acids. Trimming pared 0 bases from V and 1 base from J, leaving 7 bases between. Germline-derived CDR1 and CDR2 are SGHKS and YYEKEE (reference sequence). As DNA, the CDR3 is TGTGCCAGCAGCTTGGGCGGAGGGAACACTGAAGCTTTCTTT. Translating it yields CASSLGGGNTEAFF. Based on the CDR3 plus reference TRBV5-5 and TRBJ1-1, the full variable domain is DAGVTQSPTHLIKTRGQQVTLRCSPISGHKSVSWYQQVLGQGPQFIFQYYEKEERGRGNFPDRFSARQFPNYSSELNVNALLLGDSALYLCASSLGGGNTEAFFGQGTRLTVV.

This chain connects TRBV7-2 to TRBJ2-5, with a possible D match to TRBD2 (7 bases). Trimming pared 5 bases from V and 4 bases from J, leaving 20 bases between. Germline V lookup: CDR1 SGHTA, CDR2 FQGNSA. The CDR3 runs to 16 residues. CDR3 nucleotides: TGTGCCAGCAGCCCCGGCCTGGTGGGGGGGGCAGAGACCCAGTACTTC. It translates to CASSPGLVGGAETQYF.

The V and J genes are TRBV5-1 and TRBJ2-1; D is uncertain. Germline CDR1 and CDR2: SGHRS and YFSETQ. The V end lost 0 bases, the J end lost 0 bases, and 13 bases lay between the germline ends. The CDR3 is 17 amino acids. The CDR3 DNA sequence: TGCGCCAGCAGCTTGGTAGGTTTGGCGTCCTCCTACAATGAGCAGTTCTTC. This codes for CASSLVGLASSYNEQFF.

The table lists this clone with a count of one. This rearrangement joins TRBV19 to TRBJ2-7; D is perhaps TRBD1 (5 bases). Germline V gives CDR1 LNHDA, CDR2 SQIVND (reference sequence). V shed 3 bases and J shed 5 bases, with 14 bases lying between them. The CDR3 covers 14 residues. The CDR3 here is CASSIPGRVDEQYF. CDR3 DNA sequence: TGTGCCAGTAGTATCCCTGGCAGGGTTGACGAGCAGTACTTC.

The chain recombines TRBV4-1 with TRBJ2-1; no clear D gene. Looked up from germline, CDR1 is MGHRA and CDR2 is YSYEKL. The ends were cut back, 2 bases at V and 8 bases at J, with 16 bases in the middle. This CDR3 spans 15 amino acids. CDR3 DNA sequence: TGCGCCAGCAGCCAACCTACCGCCGTCCAGGATGAGCAGTTCTTC. Its translation: CASSQPTAVQDEQFF.

This chain links TRBV11-2 with TRBJ2-2; D tentatively fits TRBD1 or TRBD2 (5 bases each). CDR1 is SGHAT and CDR2 is FQNNGV in the germline V gene. V dropped 8 bases and J dropped 4 bases, with 11 bases sitting between them. The CDR3 runs to 13 residues. CDR3 in amino acids: CASPWGSTGELFF. The CDR3 region has the DNA TGTGCCAGCCCCTGGGGGAGCACCGGGGAGCTGTTTTTT.

The genes are TRBV6-1 and TRBJ2-3; the D gene could be TRBD1 or TRBD2 (5 bases each). The CDR3 sequence is 17 residues long. Trimming cost V 0 bases and J 3 bases, with 16 bases left between them. Germline V gene sequence: CDR1 MNHNS, CDR2 SASEGT. The CDR3 is CASSEAIGESVTDTQYF. In DNA, the CDR3 is TGTGCCAGCAGTGAAGCAATAGGGGAGTCGGTTACAGATACGCAGTATTTT.

In its sample, this clone was seen a few times. CDR3 bases: TGTGCCAGCAGCCCATCGACAGGGGGGGCAGATCAGCCCCAGCATTTT. Its protein product is CASSPSTGGADQPQHF. V gene TRBV7-9 combines with J gene TRBJ1-5, with 9 nucleotides matching TRBD1. Germline values: CDR1 SEHNR, CDR2 FQNEAQ (reference sequence). The V segment lost 5 bases and the J segment 5 bases; nucleotides outside the gene matches: 10. CDR3 length equals 16 residues.

The gene calls are TRBV7-8 and TRBJ2-7; no reliable D call. The germline V and J ends were trimmed by 1 base and 0 bases, with 10 bases remaining between them. The CDR3 runs 15 residues. Germline CDR1 SGHVS, CDR2 FQNEAQ. CDR3 bases: TGTGCCAGCAGCTTAGAGGGTTACTCCTCCTACGAGCAGTACTTC. Protein: CASSLEGYSSYEQYF.

The V and J genes are TRBV4-1 and TRBJ2-1, with D tentatively TRBD2 (5 bases). The V end lost 2 bases, the J end lost 9 bases, and 11 bases lay between the germline ends. The CDR3 is 13 amino acids. The V gene's germline CDR1 is MGHRA and CDR2 YSYEKL. CDR3 residues: CASSQSGGSEQFF. For the CDR3, the DNA is TGCGCCAGCAGCCAAAGCGGCGGTTCTGAGCAGTTCTTC.

Here the CDR3 reads CASSYLGQTYEQYF. CDR3 bases: TGTGCCAGCAGTTACCTCGGTCAAACTTACGAGCAGTACTTC. The V call is TRBV6-6, the J call TRBJ2-7; D not resolved. Germline CDR1 reads MNHNY; CDR2 reads SVGAGI (reference sequence). V lost 2 bases to trimming and J lost 4 bases, with 12 bases between them. The CDR3 is made up of 14 amino acids.

The chain has TRBV19 and TRBJ2-5, with D possibly TRBD2 on 6 matching bases. This CDR3 has 16 residues. V lost 6 bases to trimming and J lost 5 bases, with 22 bases between them. CDR1 is LNHDA and CDR2 is SQIVND in the germline V gene (reference sequence). CDR3 in DNA: TGTGCCAGTAGCAGGTGGTCCGGAGGGCCAGGGGAGACCCAGTACTTC. It specifies CASSRWSGGPGETQYF.

The chain uses TRBV4-1 and TRBJ2-7, with D unresolved. Deletions cut 1 base from V and 3 bases from J, with 7 bases between. The CDR3 consists of 13 residues. From germline, CDR1 is MGHRA and CDR2 YSYEKL. CDR3 sequence reads: CASSQAHLYEQYF. CDR3 nucleotides: TGCGCCAGCAGCCAAGCCCACCTCTACGAGCAGTACTTC.

The rearrangement links TRBV25-1 to TRBJ1-1; D possibly corresponds to TRBD1 (5 bases). CDR3 length: 13 amino acids. The germline V gene encodes CDR1 MGHDK and CDR2 SYGVNS. Trimming removed 8 bases at V and 0 bases at J, with 10 bases between. CDR3 nucleotide sequence: TGTGCCAGCTCGGGACTTTTGAACACTGAAGCTTTCTTT. Its protein product is CASSGLLNTEAFF.

The V and J genes are TRBV19 and TRBJ2-7; D unclear. The ends were cut back, 2 bases at V and 0 bases at J, with 8 bases in the middle. The CDR3 sequence is 14 residues long. Germline V CDR1 and CDR2: LNHDA, SQIVND (reference sequence). CDR3 bases: TGTGCCAGTAGTATAACTGCGAGCTCCTACGAGCAGTACTTC. This codes for CASSITASSYEQYF.

This chain links TRBV28 with TRBJ2-5; D perhaps matches TRBD1 (6 bases). This CDR3 region has 15 residues. Trimming shortened V by 3 bases and J by 3 bases, and 14 bases separated the two germline ends. The germline V gene encodes CDR1 MDHEN and CDR2 SYDVKM. This chain's CDR3 is CASSFPGTWEETQYF. The CDR3 DNA reads TGTGCCAGCAGTTTTCCCGGGACATGGGAAGAGACCCAGTACTTC.

CDR3 bases: TGTGCCAGCAGCGGGAGCGGGAGTCGGGACGAGCAGTACTTC. Protein: CASSGSGSRDEQYF. The chain employs TRBV9 and TRBJ2-7; 8 nucleotides agree with TRBD2. CDR3 length: 14 amino acids. Trimming at V came to 3 bases and at J to 5 bases, leaving 7 bases not matched to a gene. The germline gives CDR1 SGDLS, CDR2 YYNGEE.

The chain recombines TRBV9 with TRBJ2-7; the D call may be TRBD1 or TRBD2 (5 bases each). Germline V gives CDR1 SGDLS, CDR2 YYNGEE. Deletions cut 4 bases from V and 6 bases from J, with 17 bases between. The CDR3 loop spans 14 amino acids. CDR3 protein: CASSLSSGAGEQYF. CDR3 in DNA: TGTGCCAGCAGCCTCTCCTCCGGGGCCGGCGAGCAGTACTTC.

The chain recombines TRBV4-1 with TRBJ2-5, with D possibly being TRBD1 (5 bases). CDR1 MGHRA and CDR2 YSYEKL come from the germline V gene. The CDR3 contains 14 residues. V was trimmed by 2 bases and J by 1 base, leaving 8 bases between them. CDR3 protein: CASSQRQGQETQYF. CDR3 sequence (DNA): TGCGCCAGCAGCCAAAGGCAGGGCCAAGAGACCCAGTACTTC.

V is TRBV6-5 and J is TRBJ2-7; TRBD2 agrees at 12 bases. Unmatched junction bases numbered 0, after V lost 2 bases and J lost 7 bases. This CDR3 is 13 amino acids long. Germline V gene sequence: CDR1 MNHEY, CDR2 SVGAGI. In DNA form, the CDR3 reads TGTGCCAGCAGTTACGGACTAGCGGGGGAGCAGTACTTC. Encoded protein: CASSYGLAGEQYF.

This chain joins TRBV28 and TRBJ2-1, with TRBD2 identical over 7 bases. Trimming at V came to 7 bases and at J to 6 bases, leaving 15 bases not matched to a gene. The CDR3 has 16 amino acids. Germline V lookup: CDR1 MDHEN, CDR2 SYDVKM. The CDR3 DNA is TGTGCCAGCAACCTAGGGGATAGCGGGTTCCTCAATGAGCAGTTCTTC. It yields the protein CASNLGDSGFLNEQFF.

The chain joins TRBV18 to TRBJ2-4; D is undetermined. V was clipped by 3 bases and J by 8 bases, with 11 bases between them. The CDR3 is made up of 13 amino acids. Germline CDR1 reads KGHSH; CDR2 reads LQKENI. The CDR3 DNA sequence: TGTGCCAGCTCACCGTGGGGTGACGACATTCAGTACTTC. Translated: CASSPWGDDIQYF.

The V gene is TRBV2, the J gene TRBJ2-1, with D unresolved. The CDR3 is made up of 13 amino acids. Germline-derived CDR1 and CDR2 are SNHLY and FYNNEI. The V gene lost 3 bases and the J gene lost 4 bases, with 7 bases spanning the gap. The CDR3 loop reads CASSDWQYNEQFF. The CDR3 DNA is TGTGCCAGCAGTGATTGGCAGTACAATGAGCAGTTCTTC.